This T cell receptor (beta chain) was identified during a study of OX40 agonist ivuxolimab in advanced cancers. Study details: Age averaged around 60 years (range roughly 20 to 90), and 82.7% were male.

Findings of the study overall: More expanded clones were seen, on average, in CD8+ T cells than in CD4+.

Comments on this clone: Its antigen is not identified.

The trim removed 5 bases at V and 4 bases at J, leaving 5 bases unmatched. Germline V gene data show CDR1 as SEHNR and CDR2 as FQNEAQ (reference sequence). This CDR3 comprises 15 residues. Repertoires were generated with immunoSEQ multiplex PCR, while TCRdb's copy carries only in-frame clones and drops some. Found here are over 30,000 clones, roughly 78% of them singletons; the top ten hold 1.9%. Sequenced material: CD4+ or CD8+ T cells sorted from blood, taken in a trial of the OX40 agonist ivuxolimab. The receptor's source is an adult with an advanced solid tumor such as melanoma, head and neck, liver or kidney cancer. The V and J genes are TRBV7-9 and TRBJ1-1; 12 positions match TRBD1. The CDR3 nucleotides read TGTGCCAGCAGCGGGGACAGGGGGCAGGGCACTGAAGCTTTCTTT. It codes for CASSGDRGQGTEAFF. The entire variable domain, with the rest obtained from reference TRBV7-9 and TRBJ1-1, is as follows: DTGVSQNPRHKITKRGQNVTFRCDPISEHNRLYWYRQTLGQGPEFLTYFQNEAQLEKSRLLSDRFSAERPKGSFSTLEIQRTEQGDSAMYLCASSGDRGQGTEAFFGQGTRLTVV.